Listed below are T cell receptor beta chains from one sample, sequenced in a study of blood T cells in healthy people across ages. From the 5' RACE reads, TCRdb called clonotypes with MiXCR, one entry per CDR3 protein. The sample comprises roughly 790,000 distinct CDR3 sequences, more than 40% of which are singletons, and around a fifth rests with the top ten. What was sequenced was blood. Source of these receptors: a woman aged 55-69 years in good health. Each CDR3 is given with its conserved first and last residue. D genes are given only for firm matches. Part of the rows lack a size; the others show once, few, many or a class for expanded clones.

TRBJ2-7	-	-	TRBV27	CASSLSSGTYEQYF	TGTGCCAGCAGTTTATCTTCAGGGACCTACGAGCAGTACTTC
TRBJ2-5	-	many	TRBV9	CASSVGGSRETQYF	TGTGCCAGCAGCGTCGGGGGCTCCCGGGAGACCCAGTACTTC
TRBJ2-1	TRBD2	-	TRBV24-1	CATSDPGLAGSSYTEQFF	TGTGCCACCAGTGATCCGGGACTAGCGGGAAGCTCCTACACTGAGCAGTTCTTC
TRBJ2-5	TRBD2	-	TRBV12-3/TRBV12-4	CASKGTSGGQETQYF	TGTGCCAGCAAAGGGACTAGCGGGGGCCAAGAGACCCAGTACTTC
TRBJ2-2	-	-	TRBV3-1	CASSPSGLSGPRNTGELFF	TGTGCCAGCAGCCCCTCGGGACTCTCAGGGCCCCGTAACACCGGGGAGCTGTTTTTT
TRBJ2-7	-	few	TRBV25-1	CASSPRGAGERSYEQYF	TGTGCCAGCAGTCCAAGGGGGGCAGGGGAGAGGAGCTACGAGCAGTACTTC
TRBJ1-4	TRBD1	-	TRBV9	CASSPRTGAQKLFF	TGTGCCAGCAGCCCTCGGACAGGGGCTCAAAAACTGTTTTTT
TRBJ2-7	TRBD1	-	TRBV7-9	CASSFGQGVNYEQYF	TGTGCCAGCAGCTTCGGACAGGGAGTTAACTACGAGCAGTACTTC
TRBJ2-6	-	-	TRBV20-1	CSASDQGSGANVLTF	TGCAGTGCTAGTGACCAGGGAAGTGGGGCCAACGTCCTGACTTTC
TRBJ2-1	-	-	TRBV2	CASSEGGQSNEQFF	TGTGCCAGCAGTGAAGGTGGACAGAGCAATGAGCAGTTCTTC
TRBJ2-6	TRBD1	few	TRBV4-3	CASSRAGQGVSGANVLTF	TGCGCCAGCAGCCGAGCGGGACAGGGGGTGTCTGGGGCCAACGTCCTGACTTTC